What follows are 31 T cell receptor beta chains derived from one specimen sequenced in a study of shared T cell receptors in the human thymus. Some clones are missing from TCRdb's copy, which holds only in-frame ones; the method was immunoSEQ multiplex PCR. This sample has 500,000 to 750,000 clones, with around 89% found just once. These data were also filed under a second study, of human thymus T cells.

Sequenced: thymocytes. These receptor sequences come from a boy in the first two years of life with a congenital heart defect.

The chain couples TRBV5-5 to TRBJ1-2; D possibly corresponds to TRBD1 (5 bases). CDR1 and CDR2 (germline): SGHKS, YYEKEE (reference sequence). CDR3 length equals 14 residues. The V and J ends lost 4 bases and 7 bases respectively, with 17 bases between them. The DNA of the CDR3 is TGTGCCAGCAGCCCTGACCAGTGGGGCCGTGGCTACACCTTC. Translating gives CASSPDQWGRGYTF.

This chain links TRBV27 with TRBJ2-7; D unclear. The CDR3 runs 14 residues. Germline loops: CDR1 MNHEY, CDR2 SMNVEV (reference sequence). V dropped 3 bases and J dropped 2 bases, with 11 bases sitting between them. The CDR3 is CASSFDPRAYEQYF. CDR3 DNA: TGTGCCAGCAGTTTTGACCCCCGGGCCTACGAGCAGTACTTC.

The genes are TRBV27 and TRBJ2-5; 10 bases align to TRBD2. Trimming at V came to 2 bases and at J to 5 bases, leaving 8 bases not matched to a gene. Germline loops: CDR1 MNHEY, CDR2 SMNVEV (reference sequence). The CDR3 is made up of 16 amino acids. The CDR3 here is CASSLKLAGGGETQYF. The CDR3 nucleotides are TGTGCCAGCAGTTTAAAATTAGCGGGAGGCGGTGAGACCCAGTACTTC.

This chain connects TRBV5-1 to TRBJ2-4, with TRBD1 matching over 7 bases. Germline-derived CDR1 and CDR2 are SGHRS and YFSETQ. V trimming: 3 bases; J trimming: 8 bases; junction bases outside the gene matches: 5. This CDR3 is built from 13 residues. CDR3 in amino acids: CASSWPGQDIQYF. The DNA for the CDR3 is TGCGCCAGCAGCTGGCCCGGACAGGACATTCAGTACTTC.

The chain employs TRBV6-5 and TRBJ2-5; D not certain. TRBJ2-7 explains the end of the DNA better; the J call may be wrong. Per germline, CDR1 MNHEY and CDR2 SVGAGI. This CDR3 spans 15 amino acids. CDR3 residues: CASSPSVPLPYEQYF. The CDR3 DNA follows: TGTGCCAGCAGCCCCAGTGTCCCACTACCCTACGAGCAGTACTTC.

This rearrangement joins TRBV5-4 to TRBJ2-5, with D perhaps matching TRBD2 (6 bases). Germline CDR1 SGHNT, CDR2 YYREEE (reference sequence). The CDR3 runs 14 residues. Trimming stripped 7 bases from V and 4 bases from J, with 17 bases between. The chain's CDR3 is CASRGGTYTETQYF. In DNA form, the CDR3 reads TGTGCCAGCCGAGGAGGGACTTACACAGAGACCCAGTACTTC.

The rearrangement uses TRBV4-2 and TRBJ1-2; D not certain. Deletions cut 0 bases from V and 3 bases from J, with 11 bases between. This CDR3 comprises 15 residues. Germline V gene data show CDR1 as LGHNA and CDR2 as YNFKEQ. The CDR3 loop reads CASSQDLPRDYGYTF. For the CDR3, the DNA is TGTGCCAGCAGCCAAGATCTTCCGAGGGACTATGGCTACACCTTC.

The chain carries TRBV11-2 and TRBJ2-7; 9 nucleotides agree with TRBD2. From germline, CDR1 is SGHAT and CDR2 FQNNGV. This CDR3 is 19 amino acids long. With 2 bases clipped from V and 6 bases from J, the junction kept 20 bases outside the gene matches. CDR3 sequence reads: CASSLFRGREREDQREQYF. The DNA for the CDR3 is TGTGCCAGCAGCTTATTTAGGGGGCGGGAGCGGGAGGACCAACGCGAGCAGTACTTC.

The J gene is TRBJ2-7, the V gene TRBV25-1; TRBD2 aligns across 8 bases. CDR3 size: 15 residues. CDR1 and CDR2 (germline): MGHDK, SYGVNS. V dropped 6 bases and J dropped 2; count of bases not matched to a gene: 9. CDR3 nucleotides: TGTGCCAGCAGGGCGGGGATCGGGGGGGCCTACGAGCAGTACTTC. It yields the protein CASRAGIGGAYEQYF.

The chain is built from TRBV25-1 and TRBJ2-1; TRBD1 matches at 8 bases. Looked up from germline, CDR1 is MGHDK and CDR2 is SYGVNS. This CDR3 is built from 14 residues. J gave up 6 bases and V 3 bases, and 4 bases lay outside the gene matches. The DNA for the CDR3 is TGTGCCAGCAGTGACAGGGGGCCATCCAATGAGCAGTTCTTC. This translates into CASSDRGPSNEQFF.

The CDR3 region has the DNA TGTGCCAGCAGCCATATTGGCGGCTACACCTTC. Protein product: CASSHIGGYTF. The chain joins TRBV14 to TRBJ1-2; D ambiguous. Trimming removed 3 bases at V and 8 bases at J, with 7 bases between. The CDR3 totals 11 residues. Germline CDR1 and CDR2: SGHDN and FVKESK.

The chain carries TRBV10-3 and TRBJ2-1, with no clear D. Germline-derived CDR1 and CDR2 are ENHRY and SYGVKD. This CDR3 spans 13 amino acids. Trimming took off 2 bases at V and 4 bases at J, with 6 bases between the two ends. The CDR3 coding sequence is TGTGCCATCAGTGAGGAGGTTTACAATGAGCAGTTCTTC. This sequence encodes CAISEEVYNEQFF.

The V gene is TRBV10-2, the J gene TRBJ2-5; the match to TRBD1 covers 9 bases. This CDR3 region has 15 residues. Per germline, CDR1 WSHSY and CDR2 SAAADI. After removal of 5 bases from V and 3 bases from J, the junction contained 7 bases not matched to a gene. CDR3 in amino acids: CASSSPDRGEETQYF. CDR3 nucleotides: TGCGCCAGCAGTTCCCCGGACAGGGGAGAAGAGACCCAGTACTTC.

The chain has TRBV23-1 and TRBJ2-7; possible D gene TRBD1, 5 bases. TRBV23-1 is treated as an ORF (open reading frame) with a function not yet certain. Trimming took 1 base from V and 6 from J, leaving 16 bases between them. The CDR3 length is 15 residues. CDR3 region: CASSQFVGLGAEQYF. CDR3 nucleotide sequence: TGCGCCAGCAGTCAATTTGTGGGGCTTGGGGCCGAGCAGTACTTC.

V gene TRBV6-4 combines with J gene TRBJ2-3; TRBD2 agrees at 8 bases. Trimming at V came to 6 bases and at J to 2 bases, leaving 7 bases not matched to a gene. The CDR3 spans 15 residues. The V gene's germline CDR1 is MRHNA and CDR2 SNTAGT. The CDR3 sequence: CASRPSGSLTDTQYF. As DNA, the CDR3 is TGTGCCAGCAGACCTAGCGGGTCCCTCACAGATACGCAGTATTTT.

The rearrangement links TRBV4-3 to TRBJ2-1, with 8 bases that match TRBD2. The V segment lost 2 bases and the J segment 3 bases; nucleotides outside the gene matches: 9. In germline, CDR1 is LGHNA, CDR2 YSLEER. This CDR3 contains 17 residues. DNA for the CDR3: TGCGCCAGCAGCCAACGTCAGCGCGGGGGGAGCTACAATGAGCAGTTCTTC. Translating it yields CASSQRQRGGSYNEQFF.

CDR3 amino acids: CASSSRTSGSIRTDTQYF. As DNA, the CDR3 is TGTGCCAGCAGCTCCAGGACTAGCGGGAGTATCAGAACAGATACGCAGTATTTT. The genes are TRBV5-4 and TRBJ2-3; 13 bases map to TRBD2. The CDR3 has 18 residues. In germline, CDR1 is SGHNT, CDR2 YYREEE (reference sequence). V shed 3 bases, J shed 3 bases, and the junction held 10 bases outside the gene matches.

V gene TRBV27 combines with J gene TRBJ2-7; 14 bases map to TRBD2. The length of the CDR3 is 21 residues. V lost 4 bases and J lost 5; bases outside the gene matches: 22. Germline V gives CDR1 MNHEY, CDR2 SMNVEV (reference sequence). The CDR3 loop reads CASSSGLGSLSTSGRADEQYF. CDR3 coding DNA: TGTGCCAGCAGTTCCGGCCTGGGGTCCCTGTCGACTAGCGGGAGGGCGGACGAGCAGTACTTC.

The gene calls are TRBV30 and TRBJ2-7; TRBD2 aligns across 7 bases. Germline V lookup: CDR1 GTSNPN, CDR2 SVGIG (reference sequence). This CDR3 is built from 15 residues. The junction had 12 bases not matched to a gene; V was cut back by 2 bases and J by 5 bases. The CDR3 here is CAWSSPRASGHEQYF. Written as DNA, the CDR3 is TGTGCCTGGAGTTCCCCCCGGGCTAGCGGTCACGAGCAGTACTTC.

This chain connects TRBV23-1 to TRBJ1-4; D is undetermined. TRBV23-1 counts as an open reading frame of uncertain function. Deletions cut 0 bases from V and 8 bases from J, with 7 bases between. This CDR3 contains 13 residues. In nucleotides, the CDR3 is TGCGCCAGCAGTCAATCCGCGGGGGAAAAACTGTTTTTT. Its translation: CASSQSAGEKLFF.

The rearrangement uses TRBV6-6 and TRBJ1-5; D ambiguous. Germline loops: CDR1 MNHNY, CDR2 SVGAGI (reference sequence). The CDR3 has 14 amino acids. Between the trimmed V and J ends, which lost 2 bases and 1 base, there was a span of 6 bases. As DNA, the CDR3 is TGTGCCAGCAGTTACCCGGGGAGCAATCAGCCCCAGCATTTT. Translated, it gives CASSYPGSNQPQHF.

The J gene is TRBJ1-1, the V gene TRBV30; TRBD1 agrees at 8 bases. Trimming removed 0 bases from V and 6 bases from J; junction bases left unmatched: 3. Per germline, CDR1 GTSNPN and CDR2 SVGIG (reference sequence). The CDR3 has 13 residues. The CDR3 coding sequence is TGTGCCTGGAGTGTAAGGACAGGGCCTGAAGCTTTCTTT. Translated, it gives CAWSVRTGPEAFF. Full variable domain (outside the CDR3, taken from reference TRBV30 and TRBJ1-1): SQTIHQWPATLVQPVGSPLSLECTVEGTSNPNLYWYRQAAGRGLQLLFYSVGIGQISSEVPQNLSASRPQDRQFILSSKKLLLSDSGFYLCAWSVRTGPEAFFGQGTRLTVV.

The chain recombines TRBV27 with TRBJ2-7; 9 nucleotides match TRBD1. Germline CDR1 and CDR2: MNHEY and SMNVEV (reference sequence). Losses at the gene ends were 5 bases for V and 0 bases for J; bases not matched to a gene: 8. The CDR3 length is 16 residues. The CDR3 loop reads CASSAETGGASYEQYF. The DNA of the CDR3 is TGTGCCAGCAGTGCGGAGACAGGGGGGGCCTCCTACGAGCAGTACTTC.

The chain couples TRBV9 to TRBJ1-2, with 7 bases that match TRBD1. The ends lost 0 bases at V and 0 bases at J; junction bases unmatched: 14. The CDR3 runs 19 residues. Germline V lookup: CDR1 SGDLS, CDR2 YYNGEE. CDR3 DNA sequence: TGTGCCAGCAGCGTAGTATATCCAAGACAGGGCGGACCTAACTATGGCTACACCTTC. Its translation is CASSVVYPRQGGPNYGYTF.

The J gene is TRBJ1-5, the V gene TRBV28, with D possibly being TRBD1 (5 bases). The CDR3 loop spans 14 amino acids. V was pared by 3 bases and J by 6 bases, with 12 bases between. Germline assignment: CDR1 MDHEN and CDR2 SYDVKM. In DNA form, the CDR3 reads TGTGCCAGCAGTTTGCCCGGGGGAGGTCAGCCCCAGCATTTT. It yields the protein CASSLPGGGQPQHF.

This clone was recorded a few times. This chain joins TRBV18 and TRBJ1-3; 7 nucleotides align to TRBD1. Germline CDR1 reads KGHSH; CDR2 reads LQKENI. Unmatched junction bases numbered 5, after V lost 3 bases and J lost 0 bases. This CDR3 spans 16 amino acids. The CDR3 sequence: CASSPWDSVSGNTIYF. In nucleotides, the CDR3 is TGTGCCAGCTCACCCTGGGACAGTGTCTCTGGAAACACCATATATTTT.

This clone was seen only a few times. This sequence joins TRBV18 and TRBJ2-4, with 7 nucleotides matching TRBD1. Germline values: CDR1 KGHSH, CDR2 LQKENI. The ends lost 5 bases at V and 0 bases at J; junction bases unmatched: 7. The CDR3 is 16 residues long. CDR3 protein: CASSEQGRLAKNIQYF. CDR3 sequence (DNA): TGTGCCAGCTCAGAACAGGGGCGGCTAGCCAAAAACATTCAGTACTTC. Looking up the rest from reference TRBV18 and TRBJ2-4 gives the full variable domain: NAGVMQNPRHLVRRRGQEARLRCSPMKGHSHVYWYRQLPEEGLKFMVYLQKENIIDESGMPKERFSAEFPKEGPSILRIQQVVRGDSAAYFCASSEQGRLAKNIQYFGAGTRLSVL.

The rearrangement joins TRBV5-4 to TRBJ1-1, with D possibly matching TRBD1 (6 bases). Germline CDR1 SGHNT, CDR2 YYREEE (reference sequence). V dropped 9 bases and J dropped 5 bases, with 23 bases sitting between them. The CDR3 length is 15 residues. Written as DNA, the CDR3 is TGTGCCATCTCCCTGAGTCCCAGGGGAGAGACTGAAGCTTTCTTT. Its protein is CAISLSPRGETEAFF.

V usage is TRBV30 and J usage is TRBJ1-2; possible D gene TRBD1, 5 bases. This CDR3 is 13 amino acids long. With 5 bases removed from V and 5 bases from J, the gap between germline ends came to 15 bases. The germline V gene has CDR1 GTSNPN and CDR2 SVGIG (reference sequence). The CDR3 bases are TGTGCCTGGCTGGTTTCCGGGGGTTATGGCTACACCTTC. Amino acids: CAWLVSGGYGYTF.

The genes are TRBV5-6 and TRBJ2-3; D is possibly TRBD2 (6 bases). The CDR3 contains 18 residues. In germline, CDR1 is SGHDT, CDR2 YYEEEE. V dropped 0 bases and J dropped 5 bases, with 22 bases sitting between them. CDR3 protein: CASSLAEGPTLRKDTQYF. The CDR3 DNA is TGTGCCAGCAGCTTGGCGGAGGGCCCTACCCTCAGAAAAGATACGCAGTATTTT.

This clone was detected a few times. The chain joins TRBV7-2 to TRBJ2-3; tentative D call: TRBD2 (6 bases). Germline lookup yields CDR1 SGHTA and CDR2 FQGNSA. The germline V and J ends were trimmed by 3 bases and 0 bases, with 19 bases remaining between them. The CDR3 is 18 residues long. Here the CDR3 reads CASSFPPLAGTSTDTQYF. The CDR3 nucleotides read TGTGCCAGCAGCTTCCCCCCTCTCGCGGGGACTAGCACAGATACGCAGTATTTT.